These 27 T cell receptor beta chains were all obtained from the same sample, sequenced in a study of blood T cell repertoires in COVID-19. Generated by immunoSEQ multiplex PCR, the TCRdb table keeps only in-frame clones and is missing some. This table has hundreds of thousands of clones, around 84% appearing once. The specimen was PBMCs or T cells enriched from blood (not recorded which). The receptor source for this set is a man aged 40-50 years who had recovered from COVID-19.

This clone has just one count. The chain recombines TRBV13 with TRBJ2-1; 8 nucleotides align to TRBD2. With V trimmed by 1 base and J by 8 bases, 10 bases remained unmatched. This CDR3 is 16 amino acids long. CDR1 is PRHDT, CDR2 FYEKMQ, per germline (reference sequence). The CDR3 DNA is TGTGCCAGCAGCTTAGTCGGCGGGGGGCGCATCGATGAGCAGTTCTTC. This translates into CASSLVGGGRIDEQFF. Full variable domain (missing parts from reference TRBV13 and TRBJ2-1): AAGVIQSPRHLIKEKRETATLKCYPIPRHDTVYWYQQGPGQDPQFLISFYEKMQSDKGSIPDRFSAQQFSDYHSELNMSSLELGDSALYFCASSLVGGGRIDEQFFGPGTRLTVL.

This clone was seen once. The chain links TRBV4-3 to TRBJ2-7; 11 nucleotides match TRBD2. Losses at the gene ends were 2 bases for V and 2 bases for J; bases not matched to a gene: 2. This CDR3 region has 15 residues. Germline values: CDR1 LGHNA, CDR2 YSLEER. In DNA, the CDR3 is TGCGCCAGCAGCCAACTAGCGGGAGGCACCTACGAGCAGTACTTC. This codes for CASSQLAGGTYEQYF.

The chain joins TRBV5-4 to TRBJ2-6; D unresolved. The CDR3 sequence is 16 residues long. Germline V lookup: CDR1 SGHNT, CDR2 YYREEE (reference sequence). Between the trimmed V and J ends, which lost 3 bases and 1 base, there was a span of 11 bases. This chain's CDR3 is CASSWQVNSGANVLTF. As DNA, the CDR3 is TGTGCCAGCAGCTGGCAGGTGAATTCTGGGGCCAACGTCCTGACTTTC.

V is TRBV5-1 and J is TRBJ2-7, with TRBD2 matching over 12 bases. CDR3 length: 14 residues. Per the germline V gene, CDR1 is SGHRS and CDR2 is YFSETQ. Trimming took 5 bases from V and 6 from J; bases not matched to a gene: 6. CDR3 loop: CASRLTSGRSEQYF. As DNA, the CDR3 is TGCGCCAGCAGACTGACTAGCGGGAGATCCGAGCAGTACTTC.

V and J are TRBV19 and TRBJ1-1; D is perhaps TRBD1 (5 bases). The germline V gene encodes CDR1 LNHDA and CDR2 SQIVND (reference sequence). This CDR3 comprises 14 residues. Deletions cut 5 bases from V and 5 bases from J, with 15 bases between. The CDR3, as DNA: TGTGCCAGTAGTTGGTCAGGGCAGAGGACTGAAGCTTTCTTT. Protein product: CASSWSGQRTEAFF.

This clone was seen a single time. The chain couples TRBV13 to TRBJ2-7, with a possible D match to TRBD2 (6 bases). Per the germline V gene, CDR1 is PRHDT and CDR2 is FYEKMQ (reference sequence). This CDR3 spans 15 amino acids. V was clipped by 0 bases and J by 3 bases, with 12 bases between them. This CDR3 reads CASSLGRGTNYEQYF. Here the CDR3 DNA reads TGTGCCAGCAGCTTAGGTCGGGGGACGAACTACGAGCAGTACTTC.

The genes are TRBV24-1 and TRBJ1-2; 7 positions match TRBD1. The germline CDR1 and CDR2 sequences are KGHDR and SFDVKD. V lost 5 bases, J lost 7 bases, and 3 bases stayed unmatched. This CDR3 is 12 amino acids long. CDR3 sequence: CATSGQGVGYTF. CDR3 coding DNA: TGTGCCACCAGTGGACAGGGCGTTGGCTACACCTTC.

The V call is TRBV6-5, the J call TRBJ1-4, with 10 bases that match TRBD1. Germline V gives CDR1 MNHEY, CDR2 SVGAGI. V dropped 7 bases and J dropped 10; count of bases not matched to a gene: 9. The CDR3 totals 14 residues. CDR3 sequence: CASIQGTGVRKLFF. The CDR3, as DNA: TGTGCCAGCATCCAGGGGACAGGGGTGAGAAAACTGTTTTTT.

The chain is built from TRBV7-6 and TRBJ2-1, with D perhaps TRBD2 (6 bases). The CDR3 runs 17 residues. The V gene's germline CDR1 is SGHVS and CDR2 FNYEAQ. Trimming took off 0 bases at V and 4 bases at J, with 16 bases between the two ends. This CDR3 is CASSLAGGVDAYNEQFF. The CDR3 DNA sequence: TGTGCCAGCAGCTTAGCTGGCGGGGTGGATGCTTACAATGAGCAGTTCTTC. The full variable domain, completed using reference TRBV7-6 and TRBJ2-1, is GAGVSQSPRYKVTKRGQDVALRCDPISGHVSLYWYRQALGQGPEFLTYFNYEAQQDKSGLPNDRFSAERPEGSISTLTIQRTEQRDSAMYRCASSLAGGVDAYNEQFFGPGTRLTVL.

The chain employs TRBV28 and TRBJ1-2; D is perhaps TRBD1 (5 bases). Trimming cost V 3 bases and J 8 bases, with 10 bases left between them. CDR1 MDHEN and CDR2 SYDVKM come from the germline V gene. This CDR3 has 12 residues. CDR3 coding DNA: TGTGCCAGCAGTTTCACCGGGGGAGGCTACACCTTC. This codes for CASSFTGGGYTF.

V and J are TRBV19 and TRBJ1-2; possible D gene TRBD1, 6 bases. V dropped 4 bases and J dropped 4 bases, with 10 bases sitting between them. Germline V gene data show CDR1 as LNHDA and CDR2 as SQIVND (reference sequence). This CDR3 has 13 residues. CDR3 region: CASSTLGAYGYTF. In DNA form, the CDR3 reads TGTGCCAGTAGTACTTTGGGGGCCTATGGCTACACCTTC.

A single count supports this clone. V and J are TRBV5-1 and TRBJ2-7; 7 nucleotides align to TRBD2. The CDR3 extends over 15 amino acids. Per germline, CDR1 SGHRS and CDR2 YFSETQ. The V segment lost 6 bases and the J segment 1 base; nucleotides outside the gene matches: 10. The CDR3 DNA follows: TGCGCCAGCAAACAGTGGGCGGGAGAATCCTACGAGCAGTACTTC. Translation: CASKQWAGESYEQYF.

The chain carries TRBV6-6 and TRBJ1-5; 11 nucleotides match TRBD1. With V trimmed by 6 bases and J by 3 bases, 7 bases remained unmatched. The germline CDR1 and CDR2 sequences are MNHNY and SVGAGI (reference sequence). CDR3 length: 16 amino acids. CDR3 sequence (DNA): TGTGCCAGCAGGTCCGGGACAGGGGGGACCAATCAGCCCCAGCATTTT. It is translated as CASRSGTGGTNQPQHF.

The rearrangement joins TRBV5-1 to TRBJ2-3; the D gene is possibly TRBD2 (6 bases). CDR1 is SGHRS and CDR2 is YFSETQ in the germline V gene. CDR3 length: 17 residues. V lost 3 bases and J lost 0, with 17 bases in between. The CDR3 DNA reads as TGCGCCAGCAGCTCCTTTGGCCGAAGCGGGAGCACAGATACGCAGTATTTT. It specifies CASSSFGRSGSTDTQYF.

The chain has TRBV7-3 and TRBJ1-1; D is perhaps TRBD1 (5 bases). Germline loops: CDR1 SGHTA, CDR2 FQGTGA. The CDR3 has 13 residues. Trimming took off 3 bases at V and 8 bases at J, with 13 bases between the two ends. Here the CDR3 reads CASSLGPAREAFF. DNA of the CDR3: TGTGCCAGCAGCTTGGGGCCGGCCCGCGAAGCTTTCTTT.

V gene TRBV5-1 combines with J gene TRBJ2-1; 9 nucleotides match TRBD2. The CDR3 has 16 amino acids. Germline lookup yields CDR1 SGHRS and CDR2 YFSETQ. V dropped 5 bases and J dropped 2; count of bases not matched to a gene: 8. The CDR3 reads CASSYLAGETYNEQFF. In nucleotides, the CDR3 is TGCGCCAGCAGTTATTTAGCGGGAGAAACCTACAATGAGCAGTTCTTC.

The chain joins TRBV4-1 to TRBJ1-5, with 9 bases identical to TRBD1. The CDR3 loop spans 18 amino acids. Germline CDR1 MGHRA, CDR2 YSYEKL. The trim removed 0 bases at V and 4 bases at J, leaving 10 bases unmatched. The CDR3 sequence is CASSQDLEDRGRNQPQHF. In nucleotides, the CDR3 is TGCGCCAGCAGCCAAGATCTCGAGGACAGGGGCCGGAATCAGCCCCAGCATTTT.

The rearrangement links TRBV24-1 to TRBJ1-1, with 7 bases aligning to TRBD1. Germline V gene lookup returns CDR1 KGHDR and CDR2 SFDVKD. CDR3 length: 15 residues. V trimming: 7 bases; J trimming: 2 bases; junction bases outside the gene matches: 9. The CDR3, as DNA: TGTGCCACCAGCGACGCGCGACAGGGAAACACTGAAGCTTTCTTT. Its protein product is CATSDARQGNTEAFF.

CDR3 in amino acids: CASSPRTSLTNQPQHF. CDR3 bases: TGTGCCAGCAGCCCCCGGACAAGCCTTACCAATCAGCCCCAGCATTTT. This chain links TRBV6-2 or TRBV6-3 with TRBJ1-5; tentatively, D is TRBD1 (5 bases). Germline CDR1 is MNHEY and CDR2 is SVGEGT. V was clipped by 6 bases and J by 3 bases, with 18 bases between them. This CDR3 has 16 residues.

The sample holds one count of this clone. CDR3 sequence reads: CASSLGFREMTSNQPQHF. Written as DNA, the CDR3 is TGTGCCAGCAGCTTGGGGTTCAGGGAAATGACTAGCAATCAGCCCCAGCATTTT. The chain has TRBV5-5 and TRBJ1-5, with D possibly TRBD1 on 5 matching bases. The CDR3 has 18 amino acids. V was clipped by 0 bases and J by 0 bases, with 16 bases between them. Germline values: CDR1 SGHKS, CDR2 YYEKEE (reference sequence). The variable domain in full, with the rest retrieved from reference TRBV5-5 and TRBJ1-5, is DAGVTQSPTHLIKTRGQQVTLRCSPISGHKSVSWYQQVLGQGPQFIFQYYEKEERGRGNFPDRFSARQFPNYSSELNVNALLLGDSALYLCASSLGFREMTSNQPQHFGDGTRLSIL.

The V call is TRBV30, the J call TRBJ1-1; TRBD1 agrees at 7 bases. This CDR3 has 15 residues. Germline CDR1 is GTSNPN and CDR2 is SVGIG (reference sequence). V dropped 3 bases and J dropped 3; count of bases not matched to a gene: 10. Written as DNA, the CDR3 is TGTGCCTGGAGCCCGGACAGGCCTATTTACACTGAAGCTTTCTTT. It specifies CAWSPDRPIYTEAFF.

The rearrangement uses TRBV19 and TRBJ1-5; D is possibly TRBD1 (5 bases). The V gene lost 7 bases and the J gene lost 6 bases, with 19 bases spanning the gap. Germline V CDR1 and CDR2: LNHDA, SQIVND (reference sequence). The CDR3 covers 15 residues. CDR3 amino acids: CASKAPGVSGQPQHF. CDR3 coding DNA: TGTGCCAGTAAGGCTCCGGGGGTATCGGGTCAGCCCCAGCATTTT.

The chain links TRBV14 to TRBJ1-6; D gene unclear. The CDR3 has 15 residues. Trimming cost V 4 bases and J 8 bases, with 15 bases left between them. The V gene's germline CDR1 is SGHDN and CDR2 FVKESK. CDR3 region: CASSPFGARDSPLHF. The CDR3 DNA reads TGTGCCAGCAGCCCTTTTGGAGCCAGAGATTCACCCCTCCACTTT.

The CDR3 region has the DNA TGTGCCAGCAGCTTAAGCGTCTTGACCGGGGAGCTGTTTTTT. Protein sequence: CASSLSVLTGELFF. The chain uses TRBV7-3 and TRBJ2-2, with D unresolved. V lost 1 base and J 5 bases, leaving 8 bases between the germline ends. The CDR3 sequence is 14 residues long. Germline lookup yields CDR1 SGHTA and CDR2 FQGTGA.

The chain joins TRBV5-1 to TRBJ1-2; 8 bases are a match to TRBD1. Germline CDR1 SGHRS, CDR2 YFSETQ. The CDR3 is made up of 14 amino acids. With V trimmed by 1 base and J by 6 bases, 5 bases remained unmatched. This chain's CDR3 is CASSLNTGGDGYTF. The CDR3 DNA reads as TGCGCCAGCAGCTTGAATACAGGGGGGGATGGCTACACCTTC.

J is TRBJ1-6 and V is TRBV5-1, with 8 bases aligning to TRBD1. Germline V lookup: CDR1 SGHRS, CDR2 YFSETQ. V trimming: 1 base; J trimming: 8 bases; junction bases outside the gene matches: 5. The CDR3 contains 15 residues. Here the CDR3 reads CASSLYRGSDSPLHF. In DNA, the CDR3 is TGCGCCAGCAGCTTGTACAGGGGGTCGGATTCACCCCTCCACTTT.

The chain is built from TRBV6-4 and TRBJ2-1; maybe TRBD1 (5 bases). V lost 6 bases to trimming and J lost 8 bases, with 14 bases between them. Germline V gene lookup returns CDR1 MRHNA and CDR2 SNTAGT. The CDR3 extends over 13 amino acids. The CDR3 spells CASSSERGHEQFF. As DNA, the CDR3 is TGTGCCAGCAGCTCCGAAAGGGGCCATGAGCAGTTCTTC.